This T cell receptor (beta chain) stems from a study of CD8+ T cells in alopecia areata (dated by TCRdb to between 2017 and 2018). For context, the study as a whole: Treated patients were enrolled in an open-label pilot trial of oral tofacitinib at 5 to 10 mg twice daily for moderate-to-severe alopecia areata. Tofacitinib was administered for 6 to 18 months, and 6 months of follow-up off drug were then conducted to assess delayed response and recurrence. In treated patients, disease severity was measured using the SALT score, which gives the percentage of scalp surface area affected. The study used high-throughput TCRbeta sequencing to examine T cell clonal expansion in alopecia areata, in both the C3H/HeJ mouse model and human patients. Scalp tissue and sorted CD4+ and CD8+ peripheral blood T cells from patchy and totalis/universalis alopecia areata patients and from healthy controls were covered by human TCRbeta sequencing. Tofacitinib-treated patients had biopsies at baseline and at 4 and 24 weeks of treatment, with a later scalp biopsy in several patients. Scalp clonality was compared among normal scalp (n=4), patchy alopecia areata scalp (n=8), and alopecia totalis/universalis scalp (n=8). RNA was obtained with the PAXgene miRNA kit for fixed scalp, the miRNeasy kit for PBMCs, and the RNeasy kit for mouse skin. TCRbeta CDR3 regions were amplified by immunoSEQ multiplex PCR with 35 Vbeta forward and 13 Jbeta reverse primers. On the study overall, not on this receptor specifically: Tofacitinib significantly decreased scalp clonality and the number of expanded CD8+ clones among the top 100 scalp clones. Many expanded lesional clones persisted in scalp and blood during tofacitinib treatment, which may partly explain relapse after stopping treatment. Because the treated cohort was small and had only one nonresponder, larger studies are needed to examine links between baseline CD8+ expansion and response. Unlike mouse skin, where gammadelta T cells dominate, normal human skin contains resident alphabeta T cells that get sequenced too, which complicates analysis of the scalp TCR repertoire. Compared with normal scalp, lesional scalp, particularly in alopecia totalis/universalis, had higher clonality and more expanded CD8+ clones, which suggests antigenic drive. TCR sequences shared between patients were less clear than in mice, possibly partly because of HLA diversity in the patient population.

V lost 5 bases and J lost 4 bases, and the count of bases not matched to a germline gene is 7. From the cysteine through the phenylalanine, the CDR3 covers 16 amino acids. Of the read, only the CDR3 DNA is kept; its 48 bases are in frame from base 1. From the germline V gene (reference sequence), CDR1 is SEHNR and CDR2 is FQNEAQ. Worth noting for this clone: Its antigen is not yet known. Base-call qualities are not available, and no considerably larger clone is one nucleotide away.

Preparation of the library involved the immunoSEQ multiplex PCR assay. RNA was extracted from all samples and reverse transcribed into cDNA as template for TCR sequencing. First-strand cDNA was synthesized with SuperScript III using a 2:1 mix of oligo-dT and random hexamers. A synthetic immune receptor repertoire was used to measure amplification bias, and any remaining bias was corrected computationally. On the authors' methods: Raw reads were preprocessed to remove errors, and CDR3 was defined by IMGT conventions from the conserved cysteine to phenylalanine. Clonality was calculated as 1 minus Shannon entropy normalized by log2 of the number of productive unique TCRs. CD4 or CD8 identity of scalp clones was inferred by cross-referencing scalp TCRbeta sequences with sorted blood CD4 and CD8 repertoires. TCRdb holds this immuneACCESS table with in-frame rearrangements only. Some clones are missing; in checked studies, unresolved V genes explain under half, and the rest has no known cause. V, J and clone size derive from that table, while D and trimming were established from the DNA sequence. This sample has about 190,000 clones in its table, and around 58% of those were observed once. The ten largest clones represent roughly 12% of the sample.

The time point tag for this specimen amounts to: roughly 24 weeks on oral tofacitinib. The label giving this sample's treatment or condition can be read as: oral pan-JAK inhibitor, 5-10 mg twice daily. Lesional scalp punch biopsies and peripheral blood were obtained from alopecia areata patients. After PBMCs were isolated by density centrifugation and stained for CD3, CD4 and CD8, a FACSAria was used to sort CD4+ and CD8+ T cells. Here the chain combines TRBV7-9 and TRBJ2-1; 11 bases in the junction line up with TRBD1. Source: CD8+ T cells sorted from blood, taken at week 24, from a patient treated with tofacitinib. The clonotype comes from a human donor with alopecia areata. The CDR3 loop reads CASSHGQGASYNEQFF. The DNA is TGTGCCAGCAGCCACGGACAGGGGGCATCTTACAATGAGCAGTTCTTC.